This T cell receptor (beta chain) derives from a study of breast tumors, draining lymph nodes, adjacent tissues. Study conclusions and caveats: Tumors had less TCR diversity than lymph nodes, more than nontumor tissue. Most tumor T cells seemingly derive from lymph node, then expand in tumor. Compared with basal-like, luminal-like tumors shared significantly more repertoire with nontumor tissue.

The CDR3 runs 14 residues. Germline CDR1 reads SNHLY; CDR2 reads FYNNEI. J lost 5 bases, V lost 8 bases, and 8 bases had no gene match. This clonotype was observed at least ten times. Antigen: not known. MiXCR was run by TCRdb on the multiplex PCR reads, yielding one entry per CDR3 protein. The data hold 21,000 or so distinct CDR3 sequences, with about 38% observed a single time. The sequenced sample was breast tumor tissue. The chain carries TRBV2 and TRBJ2-5; 10 positions agree with TRBD1. This receptor was taken from a female donor with breast cancer. Some clones in this sample may be carry-over from other donors' samples. CDR3 loop: CASGRTGGGETQYF. DNA for the CDR3: TGTGCCAGCGGACGGACAGGGGGGGGGGAGACCCAGTACTTC.